These T cell receptor beta chains were read from a single sample in a study of tumor-infiltrating lymphocytes in primary liver carcinoma. MiXCR was run by TCRdb on the multiplex PCR reads, yielding one entry per CDR3 protein. This table holds fewer than 75,000 distinct CDR3 sequences, roughly two thirds found once. Sequenced material: liver tumor tissue from sampling region 4. The source is a man aged 40-49 years with primary liver carcinoma and hepatitis B virus infection. Each CDR3 is given with its conserved first and last residue. The D gene is left open where the match is weak. Expanded clones are given a class, and other clones once, few, many or no size at all.

d_call j_call clone_size v_call cdr3_aa cdr3_nt
NA TRBJ2-1 NA TRBV11-1 CASNLQGPLYNEQFF TGTGCCAGCAACCTCCAGGGACCGCTGTACAATGAGCAGTTCTTC
TRBD2 TRBJ2-7 NA TRBV4-2 CASIKAASGVSYELYF TGTGCCAGCATCAAAGCGGCTAGCGGTGTTTCCTACGAGCTGTACTTC
NA TRBJ2-7 NA TRBV6-2/TRBV6-3 CASSLRVRAHEQYF TGTGCGAGCAGCCTCCGGGTCAGGGCCCACGAGCAGTACTTC
NA TRBJ2-1 NA TRBV13 CAGSSLPNDQFF TGTGCCGGCAGCTCACTGCCCAATGACCAGTTCTTC
TRBD1 TRBJ2-2 many TRBV11-2 CASSLVSGQGASGELFF TGTGCCAGCAGCTTAGTGAGCGGACAGGGGGCGTCCGGGGAGCTGTTTTTT
NA TRBJ2-5 NA TRBV6-6 CVSSYWQGEAQYF TGTGTCAGCAGTTACTGGCAGGGGGAGGCCCAGTACTTC
NA TRBJ2-5 once TRBV6-6 CASSPGGRQETQYF TGTGCCAGCAGTCCCGGCGGGCGACAAGAGACCCAGTACTTC
NA TRBJ2-7 NA TRBV11-2 CNSSFGGASEQYF TGTAACAGCAGCTTCGGAGGGGCTAGCGAGCAGTATTTC
NA TRBJ1-1 NA TRBV11-2 CSSSLADNIEAFF TGCTCCAGCAGCTTAGCGGACAATATTGAAGCTTTCTTT
NA TRBJ1-2 once TRBV5-5 CASSLIMDKVNYGYTF TGTGCCAGCAGCCTAATAATGGACAAAGTTAACTATGGCTACACCTTC
NA TRBJ2-3 many TRBV29-1 CSVEGVAGDTQYF TGCAGCGTTGAGGGGGTCGCTGGAGATACGCAGTACTTT
TRBD1 TRBJ1-1 once TRBV12-3/TRBV12-4 CTSTLETGVPEAFF TGTACCAGCACTTTAGAAACAGGGGTCCCTGAAGCTTTCTTT
TRBD2 TRBJ2-5 NA TRBV6-1 CASTPSCGSREIQYF TGTGCCAGCACCCCCTCTTGCGGGAGTCGAGAGATCCAGTACTTC
NA TRBJ2-5 NA TRBV11-2 CDSSQTLGWGKETQYF TGTGACAGCAGCCAAACTCTCGGCTGGGGGAAAGAGACCCAGTACTTC
NA TRBJ1-5 NA TRBV4-3 CASSQGEGSQPQHF TGCGCCAGCAGCCAAGGAGAGGGGAGCCAGCCCCAGCATTTT
NA TRBJ2-2 NA TRBV29-1 CSVEAVRGATGELFF TGCAGCGTTGAAGCGGTTAGGGGAGCCACCGGGGAGCTGTTTTTT
NA TRBJ2-7 NA TRBV6-1 CASCALEGWSAYEQYF TGTGCCAGCTGTGCCCTGGAGGGATGGTCCGCCTACGAGCAGTACTTC
TRBD1 TRBJ2-1 NA TRBV6-5 CASSEDRVANKQFF TGTGCCAGCAGTGAGGACAGGGTGGCCAATAAGCAGTTCTTC
TRBD2 TRBJ2-7 NA TRBV6-5 CASSYSSGNSKQYF TGCGCCAGCAGTTACTCTAGCGGGAATAGCAAGCAGTACTTC
NA TRBJ1-5 few TRBV6-1 CTSKPSTDTQHF TGTACCAGCAAGCCCAGCACAGATACGCAGCATTTT
TRBD2 TRBJ2-2 NA TRBV5-5 CASSMGLAGKYTGELFF TGTGCCAGCAGCATGGGATTAGCGGGAAAGTACACCGGGGAGCTGTTTTTT
NA TRBJ2-7 NA TRBV2 CANSETGYEQYF TGTGCCAACAGTGAGACGGGGTACGAGCAGTACTTC
NA TRBJ2-4 NA TRBV6-2/TRBV6-3 CASSYGLAGTKNIQYF TGTGCCAGCAGTTACGGTCTAGCTGGGACCAAAAACATTCAGTACTTC
NA TRBJ2-7 NA TRBV20-1 CSATIPDKEQYF TGCAGTGCGACAATTCCCGACAAGGAGCAGTACTTC
NA TRBJ2-1 NA TRBV12-3/TRBV12-4 CVSSLGTAIYEQFF TGTGTCAGTAGTTTGGGGACGGCAATATATGAGCAGTTCTTC
NA TRBJ1-6 NA TRBV11-1 CASNRTLVSSLHF TGTGCCAGCAACCGGACACTGGTTTCATCCCTCCACTTT
NA TRBJ2-1 NA TRBV29-1 CSARTGRNDQFF TGCAGCGCCCGCACAGGGAGGAATGATCAGTTCTTC
TRBD2 TRBJ2-1 NA TRBV11-2 CASSPQREELGEQFF TGTGCCAGTAGCCCCCAGCGGGAGGAACTGGGTGAGCAGTTCTTC
NA TRBJ1-6 many TRBV2 CASIGQYSSPLHF TGTGCCAGCATCGGACAGTACAGTTCACCCCTCCACTTT
NA TRBJ1-1 once TRBV11-2 CASSSKEAEAFF TGTGCCAGCAGCTCTAAAGAGGCTGAAGCCTTCTTT
TRBD2 TRBJ2-1 many TRBV12-3/TRBV12-4 CASSYGLAGAADEQFF TGTGCCAGCAGTTATGGACTAGCGGGAGCGGCGGACGAGCAGTTCTTC
NA TRBJ2-7 NA TRBV6-1 CVSSAAVHEEYF TGTGTCAGCAGCGCAGCAGTCCACGAGGAGTACTTC
TRBD1 TRBJ1-1 NA TRBV7-9 CSSSLTGGTDAFF TGTTCCAGCAGCCTGACAGGGGGCACTGACGCTTTCTTT
NA TRBJ1-1 many TRBV29-1 CSVAAGWGMNTEAFF TGCAGCGTTGCGGCAGGGTGGGGAATGAACACTGAAGCTTTCTTT
NA TRBJ2-2 NA TRBV10-3 CVAEEGANTGELSF TGTGTCGCAGAGGAGGGGGCTAACACCGGGGAGCTGTCTTTT
NA TRBJ2-1 NA TRBV6-1 CPSSEVDIGRTSEFF TGTCCCAGCAGTGAAGTGGACATTGGGCGAACTTCCGAGTTCTTC
TRBD2 TRBJ2-2 NA TRBV4-3 CASSLRPRTSGGGAWELFF TGCGCCAGCAGCCTTCGACCCAGGACTAGCGGGGGTGGGGCCTGGGAGCTGTTTTTT
NA TRBJ2-7 NA TRBV11-2 CASSSGRLDARELYF TGTGCCAGTAGCTCCGGACGGCTTGACGCGCGCGAGCTGTACTTC
NA TRBJ2-7 NA TRBV6-1 CASSEGADAYEQYF TGTGCCAGCAGTGAAGGGGCAGACGCCTACGAGCAGTACTTC
TRBD2 TRBJ2-7 NA TRBV11-2 CASNLITSGRADPPYEQYF TGTGCCAGCAACTTAATTACTAGCGGGAGGGCCGACCCTCCCTACGAGCAGTACTTC
NA TRBJ1-1 NA TRBV13 CASSLATRTEAFF TGTGCCAGCAGCTTAGCTACAAGGACTGAAGCTTTCTTT